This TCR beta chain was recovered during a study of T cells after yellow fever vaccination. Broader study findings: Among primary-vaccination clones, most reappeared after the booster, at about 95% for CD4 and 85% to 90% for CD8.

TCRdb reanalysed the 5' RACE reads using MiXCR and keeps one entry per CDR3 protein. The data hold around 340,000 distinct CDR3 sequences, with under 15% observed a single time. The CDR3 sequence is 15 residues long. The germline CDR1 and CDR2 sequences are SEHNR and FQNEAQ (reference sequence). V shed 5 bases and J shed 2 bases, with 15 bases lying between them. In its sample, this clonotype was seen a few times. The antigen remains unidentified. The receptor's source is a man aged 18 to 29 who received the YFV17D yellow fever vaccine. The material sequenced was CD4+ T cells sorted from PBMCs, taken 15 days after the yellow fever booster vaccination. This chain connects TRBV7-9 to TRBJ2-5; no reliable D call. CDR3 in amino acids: CASSPEGLPQETQYF. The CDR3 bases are TGTGCCAGCAGCCCGGAAGGTTTGCCTCAAGAGACCCAGTACTTC.